The clone carrying this T cell receptor (beta chain) was detected many times. This entry is derived from a study of T cells in Graves' hyperthyroidism and ophthalmopathy. Amplification of TCR beta CDR3 regions was performed using RNA transcripts as template. The HTBI primer set was used in a first-round RT-PCR of the TCR CDR3. From the multiplex PCR reads, TCRdb called clonotypes with MiXCR, one entry per CDR3 protein. The sample records under 450,000 distinct CDR3 sequences, about a sixth being singletons. The sample was blood. This sequence was found in a woman in her 30s with Graves' hyperthyroidism that later progressed to Graves' ophthalmopathy.

Here the CDR3 DNA reads TGTGCCAGCAGTTTATGGGGCCAAGAGACCCAGTACTTC. Residues: CASSLWGQETQYF. The chain is built from TRBV12-3 or TRBV12-4 and TRBJ2-5; the D is unclear. V was shortened by 2 bases and J by 1 base, with 5 bases between the two germline ends. The CDR3 has 13 amino acids.